The 3 T cell receptor beta chains below all came from one sample that was sequenced in a study of T cell responses to AZD1222 COVID-19 vaccine. Profiling relied on immunoSEQ multiplex PCR, and the TCRdb table lists in-frame clones only, not all of them. Of 150,000 or so clones listed, more than 85% are singletons. The sample here was peripheral blood, taken on day 0 of AZD1222 vaccination. The receptors were sampled from an adult in good health.

The chain joins TRBV2 to TRBJ1-2, with D uncertain. V was cut by 1 base and J by 3 bases, with 9 bases left in between. The germline gives CDR1 SNHLY, CDR2 FYNNEI. This CDR3 is built from 14 residues. The CDR3: CASSEDEGDYGYTF. The CDR3 region has the DNA TGTGCCAGCAGTGAAGATGAGGGTGACTATGGCTACACCTTC.

V is TRBV9 and J is TRBJ2-4; a weak D match, TRBD1 (5 bases). CDR1 and CDR2 (germline): SGDLS, YYNGEE. This CDR3 is built from 19 residues. V was cut by 0 bases and J by 8 bases, with 27 bases left in between. As DNA, the CDR3 is TGTGCCAGCAGCGTAGTCGTCTTGACAACAGGTCTTGGGTCGGACATTCAGTACTTC. It yields the protein CASSVVVLTTGLGSDIQYF.

The V call is TRBV5-4, the J call TRBJ2-1; D unresolved. This CDR3 region has 13 residues. The germline CDR1 and CDR2 sequences are SGHNT and YYREEE (reference sequence). V was trimmed by 0 bases and J by 5 bases, leaving 6 bases between them. The CDR3 DNA sequence: TGTGCCAGCAGCTTGGAACGGCACAATGAGCAGTTCTTC. Translated, it gives CASSLERHNEQFF.